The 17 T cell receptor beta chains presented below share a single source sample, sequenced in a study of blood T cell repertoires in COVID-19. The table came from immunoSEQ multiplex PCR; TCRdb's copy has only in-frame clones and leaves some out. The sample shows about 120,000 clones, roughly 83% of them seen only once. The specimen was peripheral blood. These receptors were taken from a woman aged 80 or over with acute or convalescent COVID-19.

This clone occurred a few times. DNA for the CDR3: TGTGCCATCAGTGAAGGCGGTGGCGCTGAAGCTTTCTTT. It specifies CAISEGGGAEAFF. The chain carries TRBV10-3 and TRBJ1-1; D call uncertain. This CDR3 has 13 residues. Germline V lookup: CDR1 ENHRY, CDR2 SYGVKD. Deletions cut 3 bases from V and 6 bases from J, with 11 bases between.

The CDR3 reads CASSLDRVMDEQYF. The CDR3 DNA reads as TGTGCCAGCAGCTTGGACAGGGTGATGGACGAGCAGTACTTC. This chain connects TRBV11-1 to TRBJ2-7; TRBD1 matches 8 bases. There are 14 residues in the CDR3. CDR1 and CDR2 from the germline V gene are SGHAT and FQDESV (reference sequence). V was pared by 3 bases and J by 5 bases, with 6 bases of the junction left unmatched.

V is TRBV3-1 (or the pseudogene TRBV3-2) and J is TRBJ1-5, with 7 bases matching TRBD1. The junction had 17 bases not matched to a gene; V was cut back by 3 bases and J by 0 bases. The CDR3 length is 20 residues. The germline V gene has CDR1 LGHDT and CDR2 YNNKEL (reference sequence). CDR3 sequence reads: CASSQRDSRSKSYSNQPQHF. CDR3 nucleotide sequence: TGTGCCAGCAGCCAGCGGGACAGCCGCTCTAAGTCCTATAGCAATCAGCCCCAGCATTTT.

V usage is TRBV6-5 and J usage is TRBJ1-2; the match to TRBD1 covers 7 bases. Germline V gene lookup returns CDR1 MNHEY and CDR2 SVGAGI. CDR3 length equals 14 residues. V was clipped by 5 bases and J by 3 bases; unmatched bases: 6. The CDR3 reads CASSHRDSDYGYTF. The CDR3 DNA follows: TGTGCCAGCAGTCACCGGGACAGCGACTATGGCTACACCTTC.

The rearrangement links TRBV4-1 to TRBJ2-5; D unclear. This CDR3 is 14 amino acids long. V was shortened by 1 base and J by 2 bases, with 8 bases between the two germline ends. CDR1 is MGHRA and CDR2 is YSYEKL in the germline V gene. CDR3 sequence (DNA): TGCGCCAGCAGCCAAGCGAGTAGTCAAGAGACCCAGTACTTC. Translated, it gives CASSQASSQETQYF.

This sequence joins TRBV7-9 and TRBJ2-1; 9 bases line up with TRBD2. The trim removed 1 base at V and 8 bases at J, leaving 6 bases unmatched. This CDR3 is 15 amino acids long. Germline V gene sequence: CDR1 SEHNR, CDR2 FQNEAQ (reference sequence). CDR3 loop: CASSLGPSGIDEQFF. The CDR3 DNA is TGTGCCAGCAGCTTAGGGCCTAGCGGGATAGATGAGCAGTTCTTC.

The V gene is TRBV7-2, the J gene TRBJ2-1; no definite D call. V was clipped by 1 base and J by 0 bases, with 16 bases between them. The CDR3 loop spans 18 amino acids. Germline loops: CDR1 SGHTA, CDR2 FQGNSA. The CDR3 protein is CASSLERLRSLSYNEQFF. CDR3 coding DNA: TGTGCCAGCAGCTTAGAGCGCCTAAGATCCCTCTCCTACAATGAGCAGTTCTTC.

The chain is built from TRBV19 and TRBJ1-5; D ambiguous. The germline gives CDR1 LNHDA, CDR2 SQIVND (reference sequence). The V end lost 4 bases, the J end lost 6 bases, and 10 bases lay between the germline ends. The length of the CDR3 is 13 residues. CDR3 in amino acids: CASSTQYSQPQHF. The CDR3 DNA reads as TGTGCCAGTAGTACACAGTATAGTCAGCCCCAGCATTTT.

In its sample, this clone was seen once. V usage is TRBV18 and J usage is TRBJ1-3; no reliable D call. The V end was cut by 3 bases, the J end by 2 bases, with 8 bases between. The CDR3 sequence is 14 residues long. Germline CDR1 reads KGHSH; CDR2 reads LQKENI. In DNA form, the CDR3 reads TGTGCCAGCTCACCTAGCCAGACTGGAAACACCATATATTTT. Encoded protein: CASSPSQTGNTIYF. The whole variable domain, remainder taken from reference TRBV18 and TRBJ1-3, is NAGVMQNPRHLVRRRGQEARLRCSPMKGHSHVYWYRQLPEEGLKFMVYLQKENIIDESGMPKERFSAEFPKEGPSILRIQQVVRGDSAAYFCASSPSQTGNTIYFGEGSWLTVV.

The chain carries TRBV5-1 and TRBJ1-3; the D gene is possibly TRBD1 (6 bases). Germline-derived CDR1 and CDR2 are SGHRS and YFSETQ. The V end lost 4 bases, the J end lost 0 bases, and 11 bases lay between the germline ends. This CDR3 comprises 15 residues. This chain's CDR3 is CASSPGQSSGNTIYF. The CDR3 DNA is TGCGCCAGCAGCCCAGGACAGAGCTCTGGAAACACCATATATTTT.

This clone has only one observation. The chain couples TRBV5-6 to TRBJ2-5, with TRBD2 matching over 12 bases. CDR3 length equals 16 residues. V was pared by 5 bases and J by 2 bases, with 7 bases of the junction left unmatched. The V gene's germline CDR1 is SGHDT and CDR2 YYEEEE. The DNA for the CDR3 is TGTGCCAGCAGGTGGACTAGCGGGGTGGTACAAGAGACCCAGTACTTC. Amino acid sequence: CASRWTSGVVQETQYF.

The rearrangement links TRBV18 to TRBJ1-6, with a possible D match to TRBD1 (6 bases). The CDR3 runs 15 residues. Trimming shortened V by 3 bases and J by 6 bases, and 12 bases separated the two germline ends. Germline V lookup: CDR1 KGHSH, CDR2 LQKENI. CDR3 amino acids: CASSPTTGSNSPLHF. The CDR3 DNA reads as TGTGCCAGCTCACCCACCACAGGGTCTAATTCACCCCTCCACTTT.

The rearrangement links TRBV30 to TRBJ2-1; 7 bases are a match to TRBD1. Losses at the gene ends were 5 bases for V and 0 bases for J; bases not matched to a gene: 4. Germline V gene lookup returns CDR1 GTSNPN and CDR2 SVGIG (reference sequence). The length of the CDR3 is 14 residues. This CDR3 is CAWEQGISYNEQFF. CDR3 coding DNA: TGTGCCTGGGAACAGGGGATCTCCTACAATGAGCAGTTCTTC. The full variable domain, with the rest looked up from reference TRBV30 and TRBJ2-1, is SQTIHQWPATLVQPVGSPLSLECTVEGTSNPNLYWYRQAAGRGLQLLFYSVGIGQISSEVPQNLSASRPQDRQFILSSKKLLLSDSGFYLCAWEQGISYNEQFFGPGTRLTVL.

CDR3 region: CASSSPLGDNYEQYF. CDR3 DNA sequence: TGTGCCAGCAGCTCCCCCCTGGGGGACAACTACGAGCAGTACTTC. This chain connects TRBV7-2 to TRBJ2-7, with D possibly matching TRBD1 (6 bases). The germline V gene has CDR1 SGHTA and CDR2 FQGNSA. V was pared by 4 bases and J by 3 bases, with 16 bases between. The length of the CDR3 is 15 residues.

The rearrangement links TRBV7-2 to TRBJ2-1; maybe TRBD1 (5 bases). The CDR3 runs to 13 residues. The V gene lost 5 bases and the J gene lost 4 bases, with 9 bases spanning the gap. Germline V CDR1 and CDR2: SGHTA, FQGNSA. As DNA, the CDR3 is TGTGCCAGCAGCCGCGACAGTTACAATGAGCAGTTCTTC. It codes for CASSRDSYNEQFF.

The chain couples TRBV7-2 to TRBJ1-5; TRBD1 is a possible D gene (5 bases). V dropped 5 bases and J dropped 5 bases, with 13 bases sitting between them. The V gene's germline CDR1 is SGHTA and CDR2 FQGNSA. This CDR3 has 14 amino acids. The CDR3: CASSPQGIDQPQHF. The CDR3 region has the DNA TGTGCCAGCAGCCCGCAGGGTATCGATCAGCCCCAGCATTTT.

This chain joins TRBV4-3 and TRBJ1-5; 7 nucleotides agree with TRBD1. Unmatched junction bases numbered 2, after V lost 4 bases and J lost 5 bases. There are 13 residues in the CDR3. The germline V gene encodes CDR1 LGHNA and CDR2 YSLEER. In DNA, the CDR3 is TGCGCCAGCAGCCGCGACAGGGATCAGCCCCAGCATTTT. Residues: CASSRDRDQPQHF.